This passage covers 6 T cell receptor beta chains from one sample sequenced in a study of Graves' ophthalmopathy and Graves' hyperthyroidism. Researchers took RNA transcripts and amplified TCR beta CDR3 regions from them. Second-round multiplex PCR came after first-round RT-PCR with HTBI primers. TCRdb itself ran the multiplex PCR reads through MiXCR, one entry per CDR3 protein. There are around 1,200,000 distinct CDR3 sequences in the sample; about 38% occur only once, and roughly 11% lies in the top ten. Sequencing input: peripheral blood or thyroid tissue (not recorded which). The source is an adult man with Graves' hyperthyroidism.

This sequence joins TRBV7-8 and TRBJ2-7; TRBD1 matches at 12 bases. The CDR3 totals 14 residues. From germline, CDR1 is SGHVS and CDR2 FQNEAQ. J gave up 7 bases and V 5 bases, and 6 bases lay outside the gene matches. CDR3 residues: CASSGRDRGREQYF. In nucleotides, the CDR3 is TGTGCCAGCAGCGGCCGGGACAGGGGGCGTGAGCAGTACTTC. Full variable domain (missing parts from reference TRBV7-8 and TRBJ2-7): GAGVSQSPRYKVAKRGQDVALRCDPISGHVSLFWYQQALGQGPEFLTYFQNEAQLDKSGLPSDRFFAERPEGSVSTLKIQRTQQEDSAVYLCASSGRDRGREQYFGPGTRLTVT.

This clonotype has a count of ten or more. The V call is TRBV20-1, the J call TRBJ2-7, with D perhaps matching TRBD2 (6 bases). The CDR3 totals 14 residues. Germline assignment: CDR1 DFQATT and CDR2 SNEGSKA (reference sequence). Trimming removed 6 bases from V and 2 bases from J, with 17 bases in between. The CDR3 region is CSAMGGENPYEQYF. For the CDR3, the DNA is TGCAGTGCAATGGGCGGGGAGAACCCCTACGAGCAGTACTTC.

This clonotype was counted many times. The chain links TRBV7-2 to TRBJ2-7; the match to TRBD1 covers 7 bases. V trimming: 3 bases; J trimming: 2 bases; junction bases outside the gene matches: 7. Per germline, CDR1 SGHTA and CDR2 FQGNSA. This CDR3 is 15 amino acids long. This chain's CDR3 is CASSFRSGQTYEQYF. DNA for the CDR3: TGTGCCAGCAGCTTTCGCTCGGGACAGACCTACGAGCAGTACTTC.

For the CDR3, the DNA is TGTGCCAGCAGCCCCAAGACTAGCGGGGGGACTAGACAAGAGACCCAGTACTTC. It is translated as CASSPKTSGGTRQETQYF. The chain uses TRBV7-8 and TRBJ2-5, with 13 bases fitting TRBD2. The CDR3 consists of 18 residues. Trimming removed 5 bases from V and 2 bases from J; junction bases left unmatched: 11. Germline CDR1 and CDR2: SGHVS and FQNEAQ.

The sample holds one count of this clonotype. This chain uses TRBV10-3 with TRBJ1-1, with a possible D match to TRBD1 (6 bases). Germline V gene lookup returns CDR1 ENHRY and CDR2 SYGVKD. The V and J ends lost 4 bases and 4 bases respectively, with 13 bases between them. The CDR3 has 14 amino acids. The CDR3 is CAISVEGGGTEAFF. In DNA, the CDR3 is TGTGCCATCAGTGTCGAGGGGGGGGGCACTGAAGCTTTCTTT.

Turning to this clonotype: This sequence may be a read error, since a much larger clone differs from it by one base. The CDR3 region is CASSAGQAYYGHTF. In DNA, the CDR3 is TGTGCCAGCAGCGCCGGACAGGCGTACTATGGCCACACCTTC. V and J are TRBV7-2 and TRBJ1-2; 7 bases fit TRBD1. Germline assignment: CDR1 SGHTA and CDR2 FQGNSA. CDR3 length: 14 amino acids.